Presented here are 5 T cell receptor beta chains from one specimen sequenced in a study of early T cells in non-severe SARS-CoV-2 infection. A single record per CDR3 protein comes from TCRdb applying MiXCR to the 5' RACE reads. This sample carries tens of thousands of distinct CDR3 sequences, 9.5% to 15% of them seen once, and the ten largest clones take less than 3.5%. The sequences come from whole blood, collected at baseline. These receptors were collected from an adult who was a healthcare worker with PCR-confirmed SARS-CoV-2 infection or an uninfected control (not recorded which).

The chain has TRBV6-2 or TRBV6-3 and TRBJ2-6; D not certain. Germline V gene sequence: CDR1 MNHEY, CDR2 SVGEGT. Trimming removed 7 bases from V and 0 bases from J, with 13 bases in between. CDR3 length: 16 residues. As DNA, the CDR3 is TGTGCCAGCACCCAAGCCCCGGACTCTGGGGCCAACGTCCTGACTTTC. This translates into CASTQAPDSGANVLTF.

This clonotype was recorded a few times. This chain uses TRBV7-9 with TRBJ2-3; possibly TRBD2 for D (6 bases). This CDR3 contains 14 residues. CDR1 is SEHNR, CDR2 FQNEAQ, per germline (reference sequence). Trimming removed 1 base from V and 6 bases from J, with 11 bases in between. The CDR3 here is CASSLGEVWDTQYF. The CDR3 bases are TGTGCCAGCAGCTTAGGGGAGGTGTGGGATACGCAGTATTTT.

This clonotype was observed at least ten times. The V and J genes are TRBV12-3 or TRBV12-4 and TRBJ1-1; possible D gene TRBD1, 6 bases. The length of the CDR3 is 14 residues. The germline V and J ends were trimmed by 6 bases and 6 bases, with 17 bases remaining between them. The CDR3 DNA follows: TGTGCCAGCAGGCCCACACGGGGGCGGGCTGAAGCTTTCTTT. Its translation: CASRPTRGRAEAFF.

The CDR3 nucleotides read TGTGCCAGCAGTGGACGACTAGCGAAGACCCAGTACTTC. This sequence encodes CASSGRLAKTQYF. The chain has TRBV6-1 and TRBJ2-5, with 8 bases matching TRBD2. The CDR3 is 13 residues long. Germline trimming cut 4 bases from V and 6 bases from J; bases unmatched to any gene: 4. Germline lookup yields CDR1 MNHNS and CDR2 SASEGT.

This clonotype was counted at least ten times. Here the CDR3 DNA reads TGCGCCAGCAGTGAGCTTCGCGGGACAGGGGCGTACGAGCAGTACTTC. It specifies CASSELRGTGAYEQYF. The rearrangement uses TRBV10-2 and TRBJ2-7; 10 positions agree with TRBD1. The junction had 8 bases not matched to a gene; V was cut back by 2 bases and J by 4 bases. The germline CDR1 and CDR2 sequences are WSHSY and SAAADI. This CDR3 has 16 residues.